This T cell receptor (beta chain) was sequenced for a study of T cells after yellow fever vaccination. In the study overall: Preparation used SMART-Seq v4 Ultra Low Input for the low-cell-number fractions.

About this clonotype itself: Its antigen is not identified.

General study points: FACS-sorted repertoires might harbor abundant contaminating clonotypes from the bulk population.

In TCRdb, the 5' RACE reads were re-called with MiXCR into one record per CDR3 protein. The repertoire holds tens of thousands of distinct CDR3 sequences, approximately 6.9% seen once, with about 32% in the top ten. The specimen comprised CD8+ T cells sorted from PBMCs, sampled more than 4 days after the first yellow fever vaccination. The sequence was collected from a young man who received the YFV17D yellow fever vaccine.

The CDR3: CASELTSGKNIQYF. The CDR3, as DNA: TGTGCCAGCGAACTGACTAGCGGAAAAAACATTCAGTACTTC. The chain couples TRBV7-2 to TRBJ2-4; 9 positions match TRBD2. This CDR3 has 14 residues. The V and J ends lost 8 bases and 4 bases, in that order; junction bases with no gene match: 6. The germline gives CDR1 SGHTA, CDR2 FQGNSA.